This TCR beta chain appears in the sequencing data of a study of T-cell reconstitution after alpha-beta-depleted transplantation in children. This CDR3 is built from 14 residues. Germline CDR1 is ENHRY and CDR2 is SYGVKD. V was shortened by 2 bases and J by 1 base, with 9 bases between the two germline ends. Regarding this clonotype: Its antigen is undetermined.

Unique molecular identifiers were used in preparing the TCRbeta library. Each CDR3 protein is one row after TCRdb ran MiXCR on the PCR reads. The sample has 500,000 to 650,000 distinct CDR3 sequences, about an eighth seen once. Study results and limitations: Several patients had high TCRbeta diversity at day 60; it came from surviving recipient T cells and thymic progenitors. Alpha-beta T cells present about two months after transplant were reported to originate from several hundred expanded graft clones.

The source of this sequence is a female patient aged 2-9 years who had a stem cell transplant for aplastic anemia, so the T cells may come from the graft donor. The chain carries TRBV10-3 and TRBJ2-7; D gene unclear. Here the sequenced sample was PBMCs, mostly from graft donor cells, taken 180 days after TCRalphabeta/CD19-depleted stem cell transplant. CDR3 nucleotides: TGTGCCATCAGTGAGGACGGAAGATCCTACGAGCAGTACGTC. Its translation: CAISEDGRSYEQYV.